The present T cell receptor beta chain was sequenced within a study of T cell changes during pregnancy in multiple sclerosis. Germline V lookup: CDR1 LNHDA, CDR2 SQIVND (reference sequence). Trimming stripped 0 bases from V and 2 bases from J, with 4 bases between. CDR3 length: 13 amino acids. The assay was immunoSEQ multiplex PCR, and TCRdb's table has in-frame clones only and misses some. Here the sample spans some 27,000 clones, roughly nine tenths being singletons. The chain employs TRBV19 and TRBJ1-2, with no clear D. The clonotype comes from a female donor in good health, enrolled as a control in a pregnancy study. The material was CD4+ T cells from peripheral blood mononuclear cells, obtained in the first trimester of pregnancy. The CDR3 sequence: CASSIDRNYGYTF. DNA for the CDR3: TGTGCCAGTAGTATAGATCGGAACTATGGCTACACCTTC.